This T cell receptor beta chain was recovered during a study of identical twins. The study's findings and limits: Fewer insertions marked abundant cord blood beta clonotypes; young adult naive trended weakly, memory not at all. Model-predicted out-of-frame TCR alpha sharing fell below observed values in monozygotic twins.

From the 5' RACE reads, TCRdb called clonotypes with MiXCR, one entry per CDR3 protein. The sample has roughly 710,000 distinct CDR3 sequences, around 6.1% seen once. Per the germline V gene, CDR1 is LGHNA and CDR2 is YNFKEQ. The CDR3 is 13 residues long. The V end lost 1 base, the J end lost 13 bases, and 14 bases lay between the germline ends. Healthy Caucasians provided all donations. This clonotype was detected a few times. What it binds is unknown. Sequenced sample: naive T cells sorted from blood. The chain employs TRBV4-2 and TRBJ2-1, with D possibly being TRBD2 (5 bases). This sequence was found in a man between 18 and 35 years old in good health. This chain's CDR3 is CASSQVKLEEQFF. CDR3 nucleotide sequence: TGTGCCAGCAGCCAAGTGAAACTAGAGGAACAGTTCTTC.